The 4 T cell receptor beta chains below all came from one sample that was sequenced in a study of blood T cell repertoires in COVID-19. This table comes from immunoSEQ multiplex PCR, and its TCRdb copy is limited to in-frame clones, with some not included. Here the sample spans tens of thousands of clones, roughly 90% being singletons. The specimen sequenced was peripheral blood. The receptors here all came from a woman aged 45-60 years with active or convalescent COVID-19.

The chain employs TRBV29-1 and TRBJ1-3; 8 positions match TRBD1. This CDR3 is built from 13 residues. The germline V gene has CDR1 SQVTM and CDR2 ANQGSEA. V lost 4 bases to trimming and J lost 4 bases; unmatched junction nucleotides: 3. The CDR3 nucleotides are TGCAGCGTTGCAGGGGGCTTCGGAAACACCATATATTTT. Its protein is CSVAGGFGNTIYF.

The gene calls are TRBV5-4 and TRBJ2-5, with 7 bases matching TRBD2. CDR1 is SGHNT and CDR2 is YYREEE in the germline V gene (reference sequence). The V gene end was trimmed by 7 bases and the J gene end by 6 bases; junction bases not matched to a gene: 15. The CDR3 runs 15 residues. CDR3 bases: TGTGCCAGCTCGTCCGGGACTACCTTCTCCAAGACCCAGTACTTC. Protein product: CASSSGTTFSKTQYF.

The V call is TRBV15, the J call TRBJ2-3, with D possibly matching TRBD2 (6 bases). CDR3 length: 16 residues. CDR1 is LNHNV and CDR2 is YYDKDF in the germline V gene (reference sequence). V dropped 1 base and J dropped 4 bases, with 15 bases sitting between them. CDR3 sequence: CATSRGGSPGADTQYF. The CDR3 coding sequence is TGTGCCACCAGCAGAGGTGGATCCCCGGGAGCAGATACGCAGTATTTT.

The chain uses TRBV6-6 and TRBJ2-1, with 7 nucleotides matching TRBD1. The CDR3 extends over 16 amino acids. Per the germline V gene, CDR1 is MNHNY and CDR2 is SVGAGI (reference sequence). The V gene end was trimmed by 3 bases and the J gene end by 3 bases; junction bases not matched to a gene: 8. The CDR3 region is CASSYKQGLDYNEQFF. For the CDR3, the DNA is TGTGCCAGCAGTTATAAACAGGGGTTGGACTACAATGAGCAGTTCTTC.